This is a list of T cell receptor beta chains from one sample in a study of OX40 agonist ivuxolimab in advanced cancers. Produced via immunoSEQ multiplex PCR; TCRdb's table is partial and in-frame only. The repertoire holds 50,000 to 70,000 clones, around 84% seen once, with around 3% in the top ten. Source: CD4+ or CD8+ T cells sorted from blood, taken in a trial of the OX40 agonist ivuxolimab. Receptors were obtained from an adult with an advanced solid tumor such as melanoma, head and neck, liver or kidney cancer. CDR3s include the opening cysteine and the closing phenylalanine or tryptophan. The order of the fields is clone size, V gene, J gene, D gene, CDR3 DNA, CDR3 protein. D genes are given only for firm matches. Not every row has a clone size; where given, it reads once, few, many or a size class.

size: few
V: TRBV6-1
J: TRBJ1-5
D: -
DNA: TGTGCCAGCAGTGAGGTAGGGGGGGCAGGGCAGCCCCAGCATTTT
CDR3: CASSEVGGAGQPQHF

size: -
V: TRBV7-2
J: TRBJ2-5
D: -
DNA: TGTGCCAGCAGCTCCCCGGGACCCCCTAGGACCCAGTACTTC
CDR3: CASSSPGPPRTQYF

size: many
V: TRBV2
J: TRBJ1-2
D: TRBD1
DNA: TGTGCCAGCAGTCCCTTGACAGGGGGTTTCTATGGCTACACCTTC
CDR3: CASSPLTGGFYGYTF

size: -
V: TRBV7-9
J: TRBJ2-7
D: TRBD1
DNA: TGTGCCAGCAGCCCTAGACTAGGGACAGGGGGCTACGAGCAGTACTTC
CDR3: CASSPRLGTGGYEQYF

size: -
V: TRBV19
J: TRBJ2-3
D: -
DNA: TGTGCCAGTACCCCCCGAGGGGTCACAGATACGCAGTATTTT
CDR3: CASTPRGVTDTQYF

size: -
V: TRBV5-1
J: TRBJ2-1
D: TRBD2
DNA: TGCGCCAGCAGCTTGGACCCTCCTAGCGGGGGGGATCATGAGCAGTTCTTC
CDR3: CASSLDPPSGGDHEQFF

size: -
V: TRBV6-1
J: TRBJ1-2
D: -
DNA: TGTGCCAGCAGTGAAGACAGTTTCTCTAACTATGGCTACACCTTC
CDR3: CASSEDSFSNYGYTF

size: -
V: TRBV19
J: TRBJ2-5
D: TRBD1
DNA: TGTGCCAGTAGTCCTAGGACAGGGGCCCTCCAAGAGACCCAGTACTTC
CDR3: CASSPRTGALQETQYF

size: -
V: TRBV28
J: TRBJ1-1
D: -
DNA: TGTGCCAGCAGCCCGGCAGGGAGGACTGAAGCTTTCTTT
CDR3: CASSPAGRTEAFF

size: -
V: TRBV29-1
J: TRBJ2-2
D: -
DNA: TGCAGCGTTGCCTTCCAGGGCACCGGGGAGCTGTTTTTT
CDR3: CSVAFQGTGELFF

size: few
V: TRBV10-3
J: TRBJ2-1
D: -
DNA: TGTGCCATCAGTGGCGAGGTGGGACTCGCGGGCTACAATGAGCAGTTCTTC
CDR3: CAISGEVGLAGYNEQFF

size: -
V: TRBV6-1
J: TRBJ2-5
D: -
DNA: TGTGCCAGCACGGCCCGGTTGAAAGAGACCCAGTACTTC
CDR3: CASTARLKETQYF

size: -
V: TRBV7-9
J: TRBJ1-2
D: -
DNA: TGTGCCAGCAGCTTCAACCCGGAGGGCTATGGCTACACCTTC
CDR3: CASSFNPEGYGYTF

size: -
V: TRBV6-5
J: TRBJ1-1
D: -
DNA: TGTGCCTGTTCGACAACGGGCACTGAAGCTTTCTTT
CDR3: CACSTTGTEAFF

size: -
V: TRBV30
J: TRBJ2-7
D: TRBD2
DNA: TGTGCCTGGAGTGTACCCCACAGCGGGGGGTCCTACGAGCAGTACTTC
CDR3: CAWSVPHSGGSYEQYF

size: once
V: TRBV6-1
J: TRBJ2-6
D: -
DNA: TGTGCCAGCAGTGAAGGGGGGCTGGGTATCGACGTCCTGACTTTC
CDR3: CASSEGGLGIDVLTF

size: -
V: TRBV7-7
J: TRBJ2-3
D: -
DNA: TGTGCCAGCAGCTTACGTGGGGGCAGCACAGATACGCAGTATTTT
CDR3: CASSLRGGSTDTQYF

size: few
V: TRBV30
J: TRBJ1-1
D: -
DNA: TGTGCCTGGAAGGGTTACACTGAAGCTTTCTTT
CDR3: CAWKGYTEAFF

size: -
V: TRBV7-8
J: TRBJ2-3
D: -
DNA: TGTGCCAGCAGCCCACTCGATACGCAGTATTTT
CDR3: CASSPLDTQYF

size: -
V: TRBV18
J: TRBJ1-2
D: -
DNA: TGTGCCAGCAGGCCAGGGTTGGCGGAAGGCTACACCTTC
CDR3: CASRPGLAEGYTF

size: -
V: TRBV21-1
J: TRBJ2-4
D: -
DNA: TGTGCCAGCAGCAAAGCCCAGTGTGCCAAAAACATTCAGTACTTC
CDR3: CASSKAQCAKNIQYF

size: -
V: TRBV7-2
J: TRBJ2-7
D: -
DNA: TGTGCCAGCAGCTGGGGGATCTCCTACGAGCAGTACTTC
CDR3: CASSWGISYEQYF

size: -
V: TRBV30
J: TRBJ2-3
D: -
DNA: TGTGCCTGGAGGGGCGGGACCGCGAGAAGCACAGATACGCAGTATTTT
CDR3: CAWRGGTARSTDTQYF

size: -
V: TRBV11-3
J: TRBJ2-7
D: -
DNA: TGTGCCAGCAGCGAGGGGCCCGGAGGCGGCTACGAGCAGTACTTC
CDR3: CASSEGPGGGYEQYF

size: -
V: TRBV9
J: TRBJ2-7
D: -
DNA: TGTGCCAGCAGCGTAGGAGTAGCCTCGTTCGAGCAGTACTTC
CDR3: CASSVGVASFEQYF

size: -
V: TRBV7-9
J: TRBJ2-1
D: TRBD1
DNA: TGTGCCAGCAGCCCGCAGGGACAGGGTTTACACAATGAGCAGTTCTTC
CDR3: CASSPQGQGLHNEQFF

size: -
V: TRBV5-1
J: TRBJ1-1
D: -
DNA: TGCGCCAGCAGCTTTGGGCCGTCCTATGAAGCTTTCTTT
CDR3: CASSFGPSYEAFF

size: -
V: TRBV10-1
J: TRBJ2-7
D: -
DNA: TGCGCCAGCAGTGAGCGGACCTACGAGCAGTACTTC
CDR3: CASSERTYEQYF

size: -
V: TRBV5-4
J: TRBJ2-1
D: -
DNA: TGTGCCAGCAGCCCGGACCTCAACTCCTACAATGAGCAGTTCTTC
CDR3: CASSPDLNSYNEQFF

size: few
V: TRBV28
J: TRBJ1-6
D: TRBD1
DNA: TGTGCCATCAGCGGGACAGGTGACTCCTGGGATTCACCCCTCCACTTT
CDR3: CAISGTGDSWDSPLHF

size: -
V: TRBV2
J: TRBJ2-7
D: -
DNA: TGTGCCAGCAGCCCCGGGGGTATGAGGAACGAGCAGTACTTC
CDR3: CASSPGGMRNEQYF

size: -
V: TRBV28
J: TRBJ1-1
D: -
DNA: TGTGCCAGCACCTCCCACAGCGCCACTGAAGCTTTCTTT
CDR3: CASTSHSATEAFF